This T cell receptor (beta chain) was profiled in a study of T-cell reconstitution after alpha-beta-depleted transplantation in children. Preparation of the TCRbeta library involved a method that used unique molecular identifiers. TCRdb recomputed calls from the PCR reads with MiXCR, one row per CDR3 protein. The sample includes some 200,000 distinct CDR3 sequences, 8.5% to 10% of them seen just once. Germline V CDR1 and CDR2: SGHRS, YFSETQ. The CDR3 is 13 amino acids. The V segment lost 9 bases and the J segment 4 bases; nucleotides outside the gene matches: 7. This clonotype was detected only a few times.

The origin of this receptor is a human donor who donated a stem cell graft to a child with acute lymphoblastic leukemia. The sample was PBMCs from the stem cell graft donor, taken from the stem cell graft. The chain joins TRBV5-1 to TRBJ2-3, with 8 bases fitting TRBD2. This CDR3 reads CATNSGSADTQYF. CDR3 nucleotides: TGCGCCACCAACAGCGGGAGCGCAGATACGCAGTATTTT. Drawing the rest from reference TRBV5-1 and TRBJ2-3, the complete variable domain is KAGVTQTPRYLIKTRGQQVTLSCSPISGHRSVSWYQQTPGQGLQFLFEYFSETQRNKGNFPGRFSGRQFSNSRSEMNVSTLELGDSALYLCATNSGSADTQYFGPGTRLTVL.